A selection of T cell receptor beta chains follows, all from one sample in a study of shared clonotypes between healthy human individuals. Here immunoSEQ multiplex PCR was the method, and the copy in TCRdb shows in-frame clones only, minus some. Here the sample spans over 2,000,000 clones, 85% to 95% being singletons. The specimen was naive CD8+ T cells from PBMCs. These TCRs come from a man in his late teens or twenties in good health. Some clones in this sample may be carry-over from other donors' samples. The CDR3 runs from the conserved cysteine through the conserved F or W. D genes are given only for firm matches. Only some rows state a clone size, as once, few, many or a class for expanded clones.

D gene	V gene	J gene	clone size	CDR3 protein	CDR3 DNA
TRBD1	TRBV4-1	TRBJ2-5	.	CASSQDETGQGLVETQYF	TGCGCCAGCAGCCAAGACGAGACGGGACAGGGGCTAGTGGAGACCCAGTACTTC
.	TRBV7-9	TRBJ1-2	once	CASSPAEGTFPGYTF	TGTGCCAGCAGCCCGGCGGAGGGGACCTTTCCTGGCTACACCTTC
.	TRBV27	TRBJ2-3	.	CASSKIGPRFTDTQYF	TGTGCCAGCAGCAAAATTGGACCCCGTTTCACAGATACGCAGTATTTT
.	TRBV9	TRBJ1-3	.	CASSVGGKADTIYF	TGTGCCAGCAGCGTGGGAGGAAAGGCGGACACCATATATTTT
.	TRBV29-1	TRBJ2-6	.	CSVEEGMGANVLTF	TGCAGCGTTGAAGAGGGGATGGGGGCCAACGTCCTGACTTTC
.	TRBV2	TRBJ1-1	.	CASSEGLLRDANTEAFF	TGTGCCAGCAGTGAAGGCCTGCTCAGGGACGCAAACACTGAAGCTTTCTTT
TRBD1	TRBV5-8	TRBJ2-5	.	CASSWRTGEETQYF	TGTGCCAGCAGCTGGAGGACAGGGGAAGAGACCCAGTACTTC
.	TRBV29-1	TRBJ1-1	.	CSVVGGTEAFF	TGCAGCGTTGTCGGAGGGACTGAAGCTTTCTTT
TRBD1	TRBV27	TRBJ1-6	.	CASSLGTGFNSPLHF	TGTGCCAGCAGTTTGGGGACAGGGTTTAATTCACCCCTCCACTTT
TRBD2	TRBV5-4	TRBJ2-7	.	CASSGGLAGRVDEQYF	TGTGCCAGCAGCGGAGGACTAGCGGGGAGAGTCGACGAGCAGTACTTC
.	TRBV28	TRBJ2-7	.	CASSPLESYEQYF	TGTGCCAGCAGTCCCCTTGAGAGCTACGAGCAGTACTTC
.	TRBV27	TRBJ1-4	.	CASSLGGFGNEKLFF	TGTGCCAGCAGTTTGGGTGGCTTTGGTAATGAAAAACTGTTTTTT
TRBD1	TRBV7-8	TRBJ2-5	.	CASSRGANRGETQYF	TGTGCCAGCAGCCGCGGGGCTAACAGGGGGGAGACCCAGTACTTC
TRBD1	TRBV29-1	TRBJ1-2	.	CSVAAGGDYGYTF	TGCAGCGTTGCGGCAGGGGGCGACTATGGCTACACCTTC
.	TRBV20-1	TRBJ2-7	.	CSARGDYEQYF	TGCAGTGCTAGAGGGGATTACGAGCAGTACTTC
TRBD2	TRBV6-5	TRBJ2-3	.	CASSRLAVMDTQYF	TGTGCCAGCAGTCGACTAGCCGTAATGGATACGCAGTATTTT
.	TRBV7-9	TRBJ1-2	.	CASSLGGGGAPYGYTF	TGTGCCAGCAGCTTAGGCGGGGGAGGCGCCCCCTATGGCTACACCTTC
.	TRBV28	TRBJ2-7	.	CASLGRGWSNEQYF	TGTGCCAGCCTCGGTCGAGGGTGGAGTAACGAGCAGTACTTC
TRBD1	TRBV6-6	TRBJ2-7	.	CASSGDRETDYEQYF	TGTGCCAGCAGTGGCGACAGGGAAACGGATTACGAGCAGTACTTC
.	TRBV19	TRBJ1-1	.	CASSIGQGSEAFF	TGTGCCAGTAGTATCGGGCAGGGGAGCGAAGCTTTCTTT
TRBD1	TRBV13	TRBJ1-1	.	CASSRQGGGDTEAFF	TGTGCCAGCAGCAGACAGGGAGGGGGGGACACCGAAGCTTTCTTT
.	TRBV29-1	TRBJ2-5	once	CSVSGHRQETQYF	TGCAGCGTATCGGGACACCGCCAAGAGACCCAGTACTTC
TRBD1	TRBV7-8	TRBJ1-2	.	CASSPDRAAPNYGYTF	TGTGCCAGCAGCCCCGACAGGGCGGCCCCTAACTATGGCTACACCTTC
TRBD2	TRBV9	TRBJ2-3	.	CASSVARLAGDPDTQYF	TGTGCCAGCAGCGTAGCTCGTCTAGCGGGAGACCCCGATACGCAGTATTTT
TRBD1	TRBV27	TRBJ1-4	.	CASSIQGAATNEKLFF	TGTGCCAGCAGTATACAGGGGGCTGCAACTAATGAAAAACTGTTTTTT
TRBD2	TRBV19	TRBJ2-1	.	CASSWAMAGELYNEQFF	TGTGCCAGTAGCTGGGCCATGGCGGGAGAACTTTACAATGAGCAGTTCTTC
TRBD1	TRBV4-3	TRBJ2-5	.	CASSQETSSTGGPQETQYF	TGCGCCAGCAGCCAAGAAACATCGAGCACAGGGGGTCCCCAAGAGACCCAGTACTTC
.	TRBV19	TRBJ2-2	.	CASSTTKEELFF	TGTGCCAGTAGTACGACAAAGGAGGAGCTGTTTTTT
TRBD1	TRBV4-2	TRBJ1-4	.	CASSQDALDRGGTNEKLFF	TGTGCCAGCAGCCAAGATGCCCTGGACAGGGGAGGAACTAATGAAAAACTGTTTTTT
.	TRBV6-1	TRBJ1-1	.	CASSGDRGMDTEAFF	TGTGCCAGCAGTGGGGACCGGGGGATGGACACTGAAGCTTTCTTT
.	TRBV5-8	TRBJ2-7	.	CASSSTGPYEQYF	TGTGCCAGCAGCTCTACCGGACCCTACGAGCAGTACTTC
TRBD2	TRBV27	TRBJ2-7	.	CASSFNGGLEGYEQYF	TGTGCCAGCAGTTTTAACGGGGGACTAGAGGGATACGAGCAGTACTTC
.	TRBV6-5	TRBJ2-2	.	CASRVTQNTGELFF	TGTGCCAGTCGGGTTACTCAGAACACCGGGGAGCTGTTTTTT
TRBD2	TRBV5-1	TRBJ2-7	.	CASSLLGLAYEQYF	TGCGCCAGCAGCCTCCTGGGACTAGCCTACGAGCAGTACTTC
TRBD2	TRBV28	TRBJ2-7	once	CASSLPLGTSDSYEQYF	TGTGCCAGCAGTTTACCCCTGGGGACTAGCGACTCCTACGAGCAGTACTTC
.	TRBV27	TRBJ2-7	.	CASSPSVEGAYEQYF	TGTGCCAGCAGTCCCTCGGTCGAGGGTGCCTACGAGCAGTACTTC
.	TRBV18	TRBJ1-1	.	CASSPGPPVLRNTEAFF	TGTGCCAGCTCACCAGGACCGCCGGTACTCCGGAACACTGAAGCTTTCTTT
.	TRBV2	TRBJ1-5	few	CASSDWPSNQPQHF	TGTGCCAGCAGTGATTGGCCGAGCAATCAGCCCCAGCATTTT
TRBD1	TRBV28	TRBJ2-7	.	CASSQLRDRGRNDEQYF	TGTGCCAGCAGTCAACTCCGGGACAGGGGGCGCAACGACGAGCAGTACTTC
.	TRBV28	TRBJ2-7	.	CASSLAAGGFYEQYF	TGTGCCAGCAGTTTAGCAGCCGGGGGCTTCTACGAGCAGTACTTC
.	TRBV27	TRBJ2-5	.	CASSLSYRETQYF	TGTGCCAGCAGTTTATCTTACCGAGAGACCCAGTACTTC
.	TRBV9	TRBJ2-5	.	CASSVAGAGETQYF	TGTGCCAGCAGCGTAGCTGGGGCAGGCGAGACCCAGTACTTC
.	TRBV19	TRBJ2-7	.	CASSSSSYEQYF	TGTGCCAGTAGTAGCTCCTCCTACGAGCAGTACTTC
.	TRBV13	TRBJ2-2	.	CASSTSSGVNTGELFF	TGTGCCAGCAGCACCTCGTCGGGAGTGAACACCGGGGAGCTGTTTTTT
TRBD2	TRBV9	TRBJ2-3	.	CASSASGRDNGKYF	TGTGCCAGCAGCGCCAGCGGGAGAGACAACGGGAAGTATTTT
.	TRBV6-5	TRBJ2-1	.	CASSYLGYEQFF	TGTGCCAGCAGTTACCTGGGATATGAGCAGTTCTTC